This TCR beta chain is drawn from a study of T cell responses to AZD1222 COVID-19 vaccine. The study, taken as a whole, reports: Receipt of two AZD1222 doses was followed by a rise in Spike-specific TCR breadth and depth. Nearly half of spike-specific TCRs reportedly target variant regions that are unmutated in the B.1.351 and B.1.1.7 variants. Samples come after the peak T cell response, not at day 14.

Concerning this clone: Its target is unknown.

CDR1 KGHSH and CDR2 LQKENI come from the germline V gene. The CDR3 has 12 amino acids. With 3 bases removed from V and 10 bases from J, the gap between germline ends came to 12 bases. The data were produced by immunoSEQ multiplex PCR, yet TCRdb's version contains in-frame clones alone and is incomplete. Of 150,000 or so clones listed, 90% to 95% are singletons. The sequences come from peripheral blood, collected on day 0 of AZD1222 vaccination. The clonotype originates from an adult in good health. The chain joins TRBV18 to TRBJ1-2; no definite D call. The CDR3 DNA sequence: TGTGCCAGCTCACCTAGACCAGGCCACTACACCTTC. Amino acid sequence: CASSPRPGHYTF.